Listed below are T cell receptor beta chains from one sample, sequenced in a study of T cell responses to AZD1222 COVID-19 vaccine. Sequencing was performed with immunoSEQ multiplex PCR; in TCRdb, only in-frame clones are kept and a portion is missing. The sample yields some 170,000 clones, around 87% seen once. The sequences come from peripheral blood, collected 28 days after the second AZD1222 dose. These receptors were collected from an adult who received the AZD1222 COVID-19 vaccine. Both conserved end residues are part of each CDR3. Fields, in order: CDR3 DNA, CDR3 protein, D gene, clone size, J gene, V gene. D genes are given only for firm matches. A clone size is listed for some rows: how often the clone was seen (once, few, many), or a class if it is expanded.

TGTGCCAGCAGGCAGGGGAGCTCTGGAAACACCATATATTTT | CASRQGSSGNTIYF | . | . | TRBJ1-3 | TRBV2
TGTGCCAGCAGCCTTCTTCCCCAGAACACTGAAGCTTTCTTT | CASSLLPQNTEAFF | . | . | TRBJ1-1 | TRBV9
TGCAGCGTTGCCCTGGGGGCGGGTGGCTACACCTTC | CSVALGAGGYTF | . | . | TRBJ1-2 | TRBV29-1
TGTGCCAGCTCAACTTCCCGCGGTATTAATGAAAAACTGTTTTTT | CASSTSRGINEKLFF | . | . | TRBJ1-4 | TRBV18
TGTGCCAGCAGTTACGGGACGGTGTTAGAAGGAAACACCATATATTTT | CASSYGTVLEGNTIYF | . | few | TRBJ1-3 | TRBV19
TGTGCCACCAGTGACGGGACTCAGGGGACCCAGTACTTC | CATSDGTQGTQYF | . | . | TRBJ2-5 | TRBV24-1
TGTGCCAGCAGCCAGACAGGGGCGGGGACTGAAGCTTTCTTT | CASSQTGAGTEAFF | TRBD1 | . | TRBJ1-1 | TRBV7-3
TGTGCCAGCAGCCACCCCGGACAGGGAAACACCATATATTTT | CASSHPGQGNTIYF | . | . | TRBJ1-3 | TRBV3-1/TRBV3-2
TGTGCCAGCAGCCAAGTGCAGCTTAATGAAAAACTGTTTTTT | CASSQVQLNEKLFF | . | . | TRBJ1-4 | TRBV3-1/TRBV3-2
TGTGCCAGCTCACCACCGGAGGGCAGGGAGTATGGCTACACCTTC | CASSPPEGREYGYTF | . | few | TRBJ1-2 | TRBV18
TGTGCCAGCAGTTCCCTGACTAGCGGGGTGTATACGCAGTATTTT | CASSSLTSGVYTQYF | TRBD2 | . | TRBJ2-3 | TRBV27
TGCGCCAGCAGCTCCCATAGGGTAGACATTCAGTACTTC | CASSSHRVDIQYF | . | . | TRBJ2-4 | TRBV5-1
TGTGCCAGCAGCCCAATCGACAGATCCTATGGCTACACCTTC | CASSPIDRSYGYTF | . | . | TRBJ1-2 | TRBV6-6
TGCAGCGTCTGGACAGGGTTAGGAGATGAGCAGTTCTTC | CSVWTGLGDEQFF | TRBD1 | . | TRBJ2-1 | TRBV29-1
TGTGCCAGCAGGCTCCAGGGGGCAGGGCATTCAGATGGCTACACCTTC | CASRLQGAGHSDGYTF | TRBD1 | . | TRBJ1-2 | TRBV5-6
TGTGCCTGGGAATCGGCCTCCACTGAAGCTTTCTTT | CAWESASTEAFF | . | . | TRBJ1-1 | TRBV30
TGTGCCAGTATCAAGTCCCGAGGGGGTTGGGGACTCGCGAACACCGGGGAGCTGTTTTTT | CASIKSRGGWGLANTGELFF | . | . | TRBJ2-2 | TRBV19
TGTGCCAGCAGCCAAGTGTTGAGACAGGGGGGTACTGAAGCTTTCTTT | CASSQVLRQGGTEAFF | TRBD1 | . | TRBJ1-1 | TRBV3-1/TRBV3-2
TGTGCCAGCCGCCGGGGGCCCAACACCGGGGAGCTGTTTTTT | CASRRGPNTGELFF | . | . | TRBJ2-2 | TRBV3-1/TRBV3-2
TGTGCCAGTAGTATAAGACCAGGTACTGAAGCTTTCTTT | CASSIRPGTEAFF | . | few | TRBJ1-1 | TRBV19
TGTGCCAGCAGTTTCGACAGGGGGGGGTACAATGAGCAGTTCTTC | CASSFDRGGYNEQFF | TRBD1 | . | TRBJ2-1 | TRBV6-5
TGCGCCAGCAGCCAAGATCCAGCCGGGGCCGCAGATACGCAGTATTTT | CASSQDPAGAADTQYF | . | . | TRBJ2-3 | TRBV4-1
TGTGCCAGCAGTCGTAACAAGTATGGCTACACCTTC | CASSRNKYGYTF | . | . | TRBJ1-2 | TRBV7-9
TGTGCCAGCAGCTTGGTGGGGATCATGAACACTGAAGCTTTCTTT | CASSLVGIMNTEAFF | . | . | TRBJ1-1 | TRBV5-5
TGTGCCAGCAGCGCCCCTAACAGGGGGCGGGCGGAGACCCAGTACTTC | CASSAPNRGRAETQYF | TRBD1 | once | TRBJ2-5 | TRBV27
TGTGCCAGCAGAAGAGATTCTAACTATGGCTACACCTTC | CASRRDSNYGYTF | . | . | TRBJ1-2 | TRBV2
TGTGCCAGCAGCGTAGAGTGGGGGGCCTACGAGCAGTACTTC | CASSVEWGAYEQYF | . | . | TRBJ2-7 | TRBV9
TGCGCCAGCAGCTTGGCCGATCGGCCCGGTGAGCAGTTCTTC | CASSLADRPGEQFF | . | . | TRBJ2-1 | TRBV5-1
TGCGCCAGCAGGAGGGAATGGGATTCACCCCTCCACTTT | CASRREWDSPLHF | . | . | TRBJ1-6 | TRBV10-1
TGTGCCAGCAGCGGCGTCGCGAGGTTGAACACTGAAGCTTTCTTT | CASSGVARLNTEAFF | . | . | TRBJ1-1 | TRBV9
TGTGCCAGCAGCCAAGGCAGGCCCAAGGATTCACCCCTCCACTTT | CASSQGRPKDSPLHF | . | . | TRBJ1-6 | TRBV3-1/TRBV3-2
TGCAGCGTTGAAGGGACAGGGAATGTCCAAGAGACCCAGTACTTC | CSVEGTGNVQETQYF | TRBD1 | . | TRBJ2-5 | TRBV29-1
TGTGCCAGCAGTGAACTAGGCGGCCTTACCGGGGAGCTGTTTTTT | CASSELGGLTGELFF | . | . | TRBJ2-2 | TRBV6-1
TGCGCCAGCAGCCAAGTGGCAGGGGGAAGACAGCCCCAGCATTTT | CASSQVAGGRQPQHF | TRBD1 | once | TRBJ1-5 | TRBV4-1
TGTGCCAGCAGCTTAGAGGGCGCCACCGGGGAGCTGTTTTTT | CASSLEGATGELFF | . | . | TRBJ2-2 | TRBV11-2
TGTGCCAGCAGGGAGGGACAGGCAAATGAAAAACTGTTTTTT | CASREGQANEKLFF | TRBD1 | . | TRBJ1-4 | TRBV2
TGCGCCAGCAGCGCAGAGCCCCCGGGACAGGGGTATGCGGAGACCCAGTACTTC | CASSAEPPGQGYAETQYF | TRBD1 | once | TRBJ2-5 | TRBV5-1
TGTGCCAGCAGTTACGGGGGTGGCTCCTATAATTCACCCCTCCACTTT | CASSYGGGSYNSPLHF | . | . | TRBJ1-6 | TRBV6-5
TGTGCCAGCAGCCTAGGGGGGGCCTTATCCTACAATGAGCAGTTCTTC | CASSLGGALSYNEQFF | . | few | TRBJ2-1 | TRBV5-4
TGTGCCAGTAGTGTCGGGGATCCTTATGGCTACACCTTC | CASSVGDPYGYTF | . | . | TRBJ1-2 | TRBV19
TGTGCCAGCAGCTCCGGGACCCGTGAAAAACTGTTTTTT | CASSSGTREKLFF | . | . | TRBJ1-4 | TRBV7-2
TGTGCCACCATGGACAGCTCTGGAAACACCATATATTTT | CATMDSSGNTIYF | . | . | TRBJ1-3 | TRBV19
TGTGCCAGCAGTAAAGGGACAGCCTACGAGCAGTACTTC | CASSKGTAYEQYF | TRBD1 | . | TRBJ2-7 | TRBV7-8
TGTGCCAGCAGCTTTAGCGGGGGAGCGCGAGATACGCAGTATTTT | CASSFSGGARDTQYF | TRBD2 | once | TRBJ2-3 | TRBV5-4
TGTGCCAGCAACTTACAGGGACCCTATGGAGACGAGCAGTACTTC | CASNLQGPYGDEQYF | . | . | TRBJ2-7 | TRBV6-6
TGTGCCAGCTCACCACCTACGAGCGGGGGCTCCTACGAGCAGTACTTC | CASSPPTSGGSYEQYF | TRBD2 | once | TRBJ2-7 | TRBV18
TGTGCCAGTAGTCTCCCTGGGACAGGAGATGGCTACACCTTC | CASSLPGTGDGYTF | TRBD1 | . | TRBJ1-2 | TRBV19
TGTGCCAGCAGTAAAGATTATCGGTCTGGAAACACCATATATTTT | CASSKDYRSGNTIYF | . | . | TRBJ1-3 | TRBV27
TGTGCCAGCGGCTCACAGGGAAGTACTGGGGCCAACGTCCTGACTTTC | CASGSQGSTGANVLTF | . | once | TRBJ2-6 | TRBV28
TGTGCCACCAGTGAAATGTACTACCAAGAGACCCAGTACTTC | CATSEMYYQETQYF | . | . | TRBJ2-5 | TRBV24-1
TGTGCCACCCAAGCCACCTTAGGAGGCTACACCTTC | CATQATLGGYTF | . | . | TRBJ1-2 | TRBV25-1
TGTGCCAGCAGCCCGTTGGGGGGCACAGATACGCAGTATTTT | CASSPLGGTDTQYF | . | once | TRBJ2-3 | TRBV5-5
TGTGCCAGTACCTCCCACGGCAGGGATCGGCTTAACTATGGCTACACCTTC | CASTSHGRDRLNYGYTF | . | . | TRBJ1-2 | TRBV19
TGTGCCAGCAGCCAAAGGGCCTCCGGGGTTTCTAACTATGGCTACACCTTC | CASSQRASGVSNYGYTF | . | . | TRBJ1-2 | TRBV3-1/TRBV3-2
TGCAGTGCTGGTGAGACAGGGGGCATCTACGAGCAGTACTTC | CSAGETGGIYEQYF | TRBD1 | once | TRBJ2-7 | TRBV20-1
TGTGCCGGTGCGAGGGGTGTAGGTTCACCCCTCCACTTT | CAGARGVGSPLHF | . | . | TRBJ1-6 | TRBV2
TGTGCCAGCAGTCCCAATCCCTTCAATGAAAAACTGTTTTTT | CASSPNPFNEKLFF | . | . | TRBJ1-4 | TRBV16
TGTGCCAGCCTTTGGGCAGGGCTTAATGAAAAACTGTTTTTT | CASLWAGLNEKLFF | . | . | TRBJ1-4 | TRBV5-8
TGTGCCAGCAGTGAGTTAAGGGGCCTGAGTGGCTACACCTTC | CASSELRGLSGYTF | . | . | TRBJ1-2 | TRBV6-1